This T cell receptor (beta chain) derives from a study of patients and donors after allogeneic stem cell transplantation. In its sample, this clonotype was seen many times. The CDR3 covers 14 residues. V lost 5 bases to trimming and J lost 7 bases; unmatched junction nucleotides: 4. TCRdb itself ran the RT-PCR reads through MiXCR, one entry per CDR3 protein. The table includes about 410,000 distinct CDR3 sequences, about a sixth detected once. This chain links TRBV12-3 or TRBV12-4 with TRBJ2-2; 10 nucleotides match TRBD1. Specimen: blood, either unsorted or a sorted T cell fraction (not recorded which). This sequence was found in a human donor who was either an allogeneic HSCT recipient or a stem cell or donor lymphocyte infusion donor (not recorded which). It is not recorded whose cells these are; they may come from a transplant donor. CDR3 region: CASSQWTGGGELFF. The CDR3 DNA is TGTGCCAGCAGTCAATGGACAGGGGGCGGGGAGCTGTTTTTT.